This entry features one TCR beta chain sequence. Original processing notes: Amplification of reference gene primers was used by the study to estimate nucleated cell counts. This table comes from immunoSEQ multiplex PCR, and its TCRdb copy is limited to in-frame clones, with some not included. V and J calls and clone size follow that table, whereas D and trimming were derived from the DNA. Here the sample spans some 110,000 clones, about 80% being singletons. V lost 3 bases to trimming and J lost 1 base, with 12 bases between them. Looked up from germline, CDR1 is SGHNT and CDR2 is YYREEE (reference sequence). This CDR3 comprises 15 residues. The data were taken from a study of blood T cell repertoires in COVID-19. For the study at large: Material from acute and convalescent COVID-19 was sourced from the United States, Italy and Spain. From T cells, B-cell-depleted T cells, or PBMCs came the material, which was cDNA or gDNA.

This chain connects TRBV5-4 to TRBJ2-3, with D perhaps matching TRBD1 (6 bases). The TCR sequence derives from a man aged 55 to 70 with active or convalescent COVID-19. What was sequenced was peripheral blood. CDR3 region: CASSYAGVGTDTQYF. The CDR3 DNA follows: TGTGCCAGCAGCTATGCAGGGGTTGGCACAGATACGCAGTATTTT.